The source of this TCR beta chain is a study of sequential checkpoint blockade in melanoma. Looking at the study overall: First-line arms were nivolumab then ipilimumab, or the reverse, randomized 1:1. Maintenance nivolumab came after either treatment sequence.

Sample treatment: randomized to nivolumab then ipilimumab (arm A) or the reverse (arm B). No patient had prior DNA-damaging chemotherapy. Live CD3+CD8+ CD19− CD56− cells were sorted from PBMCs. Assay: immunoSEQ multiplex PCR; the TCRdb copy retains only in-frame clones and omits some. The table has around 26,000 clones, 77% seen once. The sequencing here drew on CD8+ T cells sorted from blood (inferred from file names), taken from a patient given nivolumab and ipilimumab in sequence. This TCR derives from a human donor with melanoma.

CDR3 residues: CASSSGKTEAFF. The CDR3 coding sequence is TGTGCCAGCAGCTCGGGGAAGACTGAAGCTTTCTTT. This chain uses TRBV7-9 with TRBJ1-1; no clear D gene. The CDR3 spans 12 residues. Germline CDR1 is SEHNR and CDR2 is FQNEAQ (reference sequence). The ends were cut back, 4 bases at V and 5 bases at J, with 8 bases in the middle.